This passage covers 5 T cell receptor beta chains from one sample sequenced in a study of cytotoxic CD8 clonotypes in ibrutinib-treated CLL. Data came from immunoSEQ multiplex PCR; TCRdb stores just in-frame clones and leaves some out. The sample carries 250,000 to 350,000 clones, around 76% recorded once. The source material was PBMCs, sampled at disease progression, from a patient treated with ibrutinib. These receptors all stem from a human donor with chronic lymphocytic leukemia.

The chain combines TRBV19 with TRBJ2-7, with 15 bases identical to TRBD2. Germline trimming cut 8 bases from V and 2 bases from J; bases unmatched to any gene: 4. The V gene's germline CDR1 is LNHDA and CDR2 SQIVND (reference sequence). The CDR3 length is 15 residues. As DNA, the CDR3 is TGTGCCAGTGGACTAGCGGGAGGGACCCCCTACGAGCAGTACTTC. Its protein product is CASGLAGGTPYEQYF.

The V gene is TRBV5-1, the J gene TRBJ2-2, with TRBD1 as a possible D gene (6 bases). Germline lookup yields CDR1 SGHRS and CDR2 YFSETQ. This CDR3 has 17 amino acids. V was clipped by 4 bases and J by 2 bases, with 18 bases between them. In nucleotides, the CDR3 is TGCGCCAGCAGCCCCCGACCGGGACAAGACAACACCGGGGAGCTGTTTTTT. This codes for CASSPRPGQDNTGELFF.

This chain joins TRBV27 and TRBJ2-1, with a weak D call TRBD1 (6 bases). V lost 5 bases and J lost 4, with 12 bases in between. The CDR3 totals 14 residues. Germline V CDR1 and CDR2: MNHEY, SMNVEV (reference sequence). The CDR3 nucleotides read TGTGCCAGCAGTAGGGGGTCGATTTACAATGAGCAGTTCTTC. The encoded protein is CASSRGSIYNEQFF.

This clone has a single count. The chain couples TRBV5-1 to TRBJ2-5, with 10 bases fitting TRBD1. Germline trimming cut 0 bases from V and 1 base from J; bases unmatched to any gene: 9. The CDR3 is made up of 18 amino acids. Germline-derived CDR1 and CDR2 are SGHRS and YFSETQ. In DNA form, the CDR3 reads TGCGCCAGCAGCTTGGCGGGACAGGGGATCGAGGTCCAAGAGACCCAGTACTTC. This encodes CASSLAGQGIEVQETQYF.

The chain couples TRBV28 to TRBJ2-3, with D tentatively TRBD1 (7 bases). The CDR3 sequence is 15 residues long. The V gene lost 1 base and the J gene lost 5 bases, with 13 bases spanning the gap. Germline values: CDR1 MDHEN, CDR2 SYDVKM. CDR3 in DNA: TGTGCCAGCAGTTTATTCGGCAGGGGGGTAGATACGCAGTATTTT. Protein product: CASSLFGRGVDTQYF.